One and the same sample provided the 14 T cell receptor beta chains below, sequenced in a study of T cell repertoires in cytomegalovirus infection. TCRdb re-called the reads through MiXCR, storing one row per CDR3 protein. The table shows 680,000 or so distinct CDR3 sequences, with around a third occurring only once. The antigens of these receptors remain unknown. The specimen was cultured PBMCs, collected from culture after CMV antigen stimulation. The origin of the receptors is a human donor in good health (CMV status not recorded). Some clones in this sample may be carry-over from other donors' samples.

This clonotype was seen a handful of times. V usage is TRBV7-2 and J usage is TRBJ2-3, with 11 bases lining up with TRBD2. Germline values: CDR1 SGHTA, CDR2 FQGNSA. The CDR3 consists of 14 residues. Losses at the gene ends were 6 bases for V and 5 bases for J; bases not matched to a gene: 4. Here the CDR3 reads CASRTSGMVDTQYF. CDR3 bases: TGTGCCAGCAGGACTAGCGGGATGGTAGATACGCAGTATTTT.

This clonotype came up a few times. The chain combines TRBV11-2 with TRBJ2-5; 15 bases are shared with TRBD2. The CDR3 has 17 residues. Trimming cost V 5 bases and J 5 bases; bases outside gene matches: 9. Germline V gene lookup returns CDR1 SGHAT and CDR2 FQNNGV. The CDR3 coding sequence is TGTGCCAGCAGCCCAGGACTAGCGGGGGGGCCTGGGGAGACCCAGTACTTC. Translated: CASSPGLAGGPGETQYF. The full variable domain, its missing parts supplied by reference TRBV11-2 and TRBJ2-5, is EAGVAQSPRYKIIEKRQSVAFWCNPISGHATLYWYQQILGQGPKLLIQFQNNGVVDDSQLPKDRFSAERLKGVDSTLKIQPAKLEDSAVYLCASSPGLAGGPGETQYFGPGTRLLVL.

A few counts support this clonotype. The chain is built from TRBV7-8 and TRBJ2-1; the match to TRBD2 covers 10 bases. Trimming took 6 bases from V and 5 from J; bases not matched to a gene: 7. CDR1 and CDR2 (germline): SGHVS, FQNEAQ. The CDR3 sequence is 15 residues long. CDR3 sequence reads: CASRTSGSTHNEQFF. The CDR3 bases are TGTGCCAGCAGGACTAGCGGGTCCACCCACAATGAGCAGTTCTTC.

CDR3 DNA: TGCGCCAGCAGCCTTGGAGGGCAGGACTATGGCTACACCTTC. Translation: CASSLGGQDYGYTF. V and J are TRBV5-1 and TRBJ1-2; no reliable D call. The CDR3 runs 14 residues. The germline gives CDR1 SGHRS, CDR2 YFSETQ. Trimming pared 4 bases from V and 3 bases from J, leaving 13 bases between.

The chain links TRBV5-1 to TRBJ2-1, with 9 bases aligning to TRBD2. Per the germline V gene, CDR1 is SGHRS and CDR2 is YFSETQ. The CDR3 length is 16 residues. The V segment lost 4 bases and the J segment 9 bases; nucleotides outside the gene matches: 14. For the CDR3, the DNA is TGCGCCAGCAGCCCCCGGGGGCAGCGGGAGGAGCTTGAGCAGTTCTTC. Protein sequence: CASSPRGQREELEQFF.

The chain has TRBV12-3 or TRBV12-4 and TRBJ1-3; D is undetermined. This CDR3 has 13 amino acids. V lost 7 bases to trimming and J lost 0 bases, with 7 bases between them. CDR3 residues: CASTMFSGNTIYF. The CDR3 coding sequence is TGTGCCAGCACTATGTTCTCTGGAAACACCATATATTTT.

This clonotype has a handful of counts. The chain recombines TRBV6-5 with TRBJ2-3; D is unresolved. V dropped 8 bases and J dropped 1 base, with 10 bases sitting between them. In germline, CDR1 is MNHEY, CDR2 SVGAGI. The CDR3 spans 13 residues. This chain's CDR3 is CASLGPGTDTQYF. The CDR3 DNA reads as TGTGCCAGCTTAGGGCCTGGCACAGATACGCAGTATTTT.

In this sample, this clonotype turned up a few times. V is TRBV24-1 and J is TRBJ2-2; maybe TRBD1 (6 bases). V shed 2 bases and J shed 2 bases, with 11 bases lying between them. Germline lookup yields CDR1 KGHDR and CDR2 SFDVKD. The CDR3 sequence is 16 residues long. CDR3: CATSDSGHFNTGELFF. The CDR3 DNA reads as TGTGCCACCAGTGATTCGGGACACTTTAACACCGGGGAGCTGTTTTTT.

The gene calls are TRBV2 and TRBJ2-1; D uncertain. The CDR3 is 15 residues long. V lost 1 base and J 4 bases, leaving 11 bases between the germline ends. Germline V lookup: CDR1 SNHLY, CDR2 FYNNEI. The CDR3 nucleotides are TGTGCCAGCAGTGAAGGTCAAGCGCAGTACAATGAGCAGTTCTTC. Its translation is CASSEGQAQYNEQFF.

This CDR3 is CASKPGQGWNQPQHF. CDR3 nucleotides: TGCGCCAGCAAGCCGGGACAGGGGTGGAATCAGCCCCAGCATTTT. This chain connects TRBV5-1 to TRBJ1-5; 10 bases line up with TRBD1. CDR1 and CDR2 from the germline V gene are SGHRS and YFSETQ. Trimming removed 6 bases from V and 4 bases from J; junction bases left unmatched: 7. CDR3 length: 15 residues.

V and J are TRBV19 and TRBJ2-1; 11 bases fit TRBD1. The length of the CDR3 is 15 residues. Trimming removed 7 bases from V and 3 bases from J; junction bases left unmatched: 5. Per the germline V gene, CDR1 is LNHDA and CDR2 is SQIVND (reference sequence). The CDR3 sequence: CASNPGTGGYNEQFF. The CDR3 DNA reads TGTGCCAGTAACCCCGGGACAGGGGGCTACAATGAGCAGTTCTTC.

This chain joins TRBV2 and TRBJ2-1; 10 bases fit TRBD2. V lost 1 base, J lost 3 bases, and 0 bases stayed unmatched. This CDR3 contains 15 residues. CDR1 and CDR2 from the germline V gene are SNHLY and FYNNEI. Here the CDR3 reads CASSEERGGYNEQFF. The CDR3, as DNA: TGTGCCAGCAGTGAAGAGCGGGGGGGCTACAATGAGCAGTTCTTC.

This clonotype was counted a few times. The genes are TRBV12-3 or TRBV12-4 and TRBJ1-2; 7 bases are a match to TRBD1. This CDR3 is 15 amino acids long. Germline trimming cut 6 bases from V and 2 bases from J; bases unmatched to any gene: 9. This CDR3 is CASSPGQALNYGYTF. DNA of the CDR3: TGTGCCAGCAGCCCCGGACAGGCACTGAACTATGGCTACACCTTC.

The V gene is TRBV15, the J gene TRBJ2-7; TRBD1 might be the D (6 bases). Looked up from germline, CDR1 is LNHNV and CDR2 is YYDKDF (reference sequence). This CDR3 region has 15 residues. V was clipped by 6 bases and J by 3 bases, with 18 bases between them. CDR3 coding DNA: TGTGCCACCAGTTCCCCCAGGGGTAGGAGCTACGAGCAGTACTTC. It codes for CATSSPRGRSYEQYF.